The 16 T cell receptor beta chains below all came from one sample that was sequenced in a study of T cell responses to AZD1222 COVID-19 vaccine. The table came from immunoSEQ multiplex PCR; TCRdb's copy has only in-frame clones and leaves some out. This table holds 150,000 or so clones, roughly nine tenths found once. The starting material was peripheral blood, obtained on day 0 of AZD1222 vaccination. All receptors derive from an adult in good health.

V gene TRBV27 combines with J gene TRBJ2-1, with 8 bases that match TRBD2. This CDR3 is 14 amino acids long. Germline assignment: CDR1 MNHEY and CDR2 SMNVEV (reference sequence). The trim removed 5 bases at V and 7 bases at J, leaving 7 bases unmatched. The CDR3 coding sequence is TGTGCCAGCAGTACACCGGGACTAGTGAATGAGCAGTTCTTC. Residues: CASSTPGLVNEQFF.

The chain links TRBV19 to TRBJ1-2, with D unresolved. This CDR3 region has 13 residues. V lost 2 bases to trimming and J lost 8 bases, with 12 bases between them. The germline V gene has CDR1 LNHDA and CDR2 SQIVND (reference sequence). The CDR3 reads CASSITGIGGYTF. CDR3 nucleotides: TGTGCCAGTAGTATAACGGGAATCGGCGGCTACACCTTC.

The CDR3 sequence: CASRPRDVYTIYF. CDR3 coding DNA: TGTGCCAGCAGACCCCGGGACGTCTACACCATATATTTT. The chain employs TRBV28 and TRBJ1-3; weak D call: TRBD1 (5 bases). V lost 6 bases and J lost 8, with 14 bases in between. This CDR3 spans 13 amino acids. The germline V gene has CDR1 MDHEN and CDR2 SYDVKM.

This CDR3 is CASSVTTGADSEAFF. CDR3 bases: TGTGCCAGCAGCGTTACAACGGGGGCTGACTCTGAAGCTTTCTTT. The chain joins TRBV7-9 to TRBJ1-1; the D gene is possibly TRBD1 (6 bases). Trimming stripped 5 bases from V and 6 bases from J, with 19 bases between. Germline lookup yields CDR1 SEHNR and CDR2 FQNEAQ (reference sequence). The CDR3 totals 15 residues.

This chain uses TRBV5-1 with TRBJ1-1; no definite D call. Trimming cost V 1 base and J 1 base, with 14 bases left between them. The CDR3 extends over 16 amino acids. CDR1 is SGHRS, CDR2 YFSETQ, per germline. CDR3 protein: CASSLMWGVGNTEAFF. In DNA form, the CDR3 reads TGCGCCAGCAGCTTGATGTGGGGTGTGGGGAACACTGAAGCTTTCTTT.

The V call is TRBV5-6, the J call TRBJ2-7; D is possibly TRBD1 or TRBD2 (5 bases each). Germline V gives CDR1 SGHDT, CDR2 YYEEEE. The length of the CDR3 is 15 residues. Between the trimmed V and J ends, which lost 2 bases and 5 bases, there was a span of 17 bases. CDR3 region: CASSFSAGAVNEQYF. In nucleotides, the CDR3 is TGTGCCAGCAGCTTTTCCGCCGGGGCAGTGAACGAGCAGTACTTC.

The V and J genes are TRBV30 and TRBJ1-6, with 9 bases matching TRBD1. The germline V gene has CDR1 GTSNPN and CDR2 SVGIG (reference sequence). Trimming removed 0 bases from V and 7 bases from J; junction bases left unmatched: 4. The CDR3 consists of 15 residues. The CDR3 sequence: CAWSVQGAGNSPLHF. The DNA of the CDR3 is TGTGCCTGGAGTGTACAGGGGGCTGGGAATTCACCCCTCCACTTT.

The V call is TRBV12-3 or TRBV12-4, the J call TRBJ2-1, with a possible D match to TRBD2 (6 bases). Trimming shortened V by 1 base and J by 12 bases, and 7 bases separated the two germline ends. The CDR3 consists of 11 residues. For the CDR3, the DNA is TGTGCCAGCAGTTTAGGCGGGGTGCAGTTCTTC. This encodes CASSLGGVQFF.

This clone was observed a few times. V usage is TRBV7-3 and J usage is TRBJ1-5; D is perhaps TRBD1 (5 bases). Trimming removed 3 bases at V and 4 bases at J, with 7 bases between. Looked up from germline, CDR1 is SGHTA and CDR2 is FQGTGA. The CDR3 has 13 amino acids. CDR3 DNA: TGTGCCAGCAGCTTGACAGTTAATCAGCCCCAGCATTTT. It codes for CASSLTVNQPQHF.

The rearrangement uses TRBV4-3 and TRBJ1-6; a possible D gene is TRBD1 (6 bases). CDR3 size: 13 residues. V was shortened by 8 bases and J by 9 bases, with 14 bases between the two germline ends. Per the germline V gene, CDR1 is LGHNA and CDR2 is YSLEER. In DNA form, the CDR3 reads TGCGCCAGCGGACAGTGGAGAAGTTCACCCCTCCACTTT. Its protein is CASGQWRSSPLHF.

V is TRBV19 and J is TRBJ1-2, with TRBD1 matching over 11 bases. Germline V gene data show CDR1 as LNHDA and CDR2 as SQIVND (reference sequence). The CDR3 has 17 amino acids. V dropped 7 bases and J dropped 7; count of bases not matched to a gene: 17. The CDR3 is CASTSGTGGFSIVGYTF. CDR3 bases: TGTGCCAGTACCTCCGGGACAGGGGGTTTTTCTATTGTTGGCTACACCTTC.

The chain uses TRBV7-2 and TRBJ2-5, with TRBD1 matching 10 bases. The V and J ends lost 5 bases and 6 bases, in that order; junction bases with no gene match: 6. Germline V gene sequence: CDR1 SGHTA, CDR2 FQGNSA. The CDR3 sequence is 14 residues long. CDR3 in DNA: TGTGCCAGCAGCCCTTCGACAGGGGGCAAGACCCAGTACTTC. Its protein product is CASSPSTGGKTQYF.

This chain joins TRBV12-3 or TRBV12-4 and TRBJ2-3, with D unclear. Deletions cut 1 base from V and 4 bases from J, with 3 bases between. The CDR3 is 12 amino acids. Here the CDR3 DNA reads TGTGCCAGCAGTTTAGTGGCAGATACGCAGTATTTT. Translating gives CASSLVADTQYF.

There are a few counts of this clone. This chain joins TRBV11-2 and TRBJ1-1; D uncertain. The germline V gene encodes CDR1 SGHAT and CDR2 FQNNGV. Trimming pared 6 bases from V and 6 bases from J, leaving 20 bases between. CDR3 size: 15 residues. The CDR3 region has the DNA TGTGCCAGCAGTAGCTTCGAAAAGAGGAGGGCTGAAGCTTTCTTT. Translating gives CASSSFEKRRAEAFF.

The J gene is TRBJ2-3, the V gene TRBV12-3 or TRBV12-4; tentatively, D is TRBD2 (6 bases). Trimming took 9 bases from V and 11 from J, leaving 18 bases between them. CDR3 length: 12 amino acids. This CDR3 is CASRRDGDWQYF. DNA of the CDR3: TGTGCCAGTCGTCGGGACGGGGACTGGCAGTATTTT.

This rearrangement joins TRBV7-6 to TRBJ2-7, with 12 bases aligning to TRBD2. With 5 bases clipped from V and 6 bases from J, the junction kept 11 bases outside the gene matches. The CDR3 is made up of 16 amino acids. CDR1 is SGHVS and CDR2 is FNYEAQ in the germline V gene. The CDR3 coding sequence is TGTGCCAGCAGCGAACCCCCCGCTAGCGGGAGGGGCGAGCAGTACTTC. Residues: CASSEPPASGRGEQYF.